What follows are 10 T cell receptor beta chains derived from one specimen sequenced in a study of blood T cell repertoires in COVID-19. Profiling relied on immunoSEQ multiplex PCR, and the TCRdb table lists in-frame clones only, not all of them. The table includes about 230,000 clones, under 90% detected once. The sample consisted of peripheral blood. These receptors were taken from a man aged 45-60 years with COVID-19, enrolled during active disease.

V usage is TRBV14 and J usage is TRBJ2-1; 9 nucleotides line up with TRBD1. Trimming removed 2 bases from V and 14 bases from J; junction bases left unmatched: 7. The CDR3 has 13 residues. The germline V gene encodes CDR1 SGHDN and CDR2 FVKESK. Here the CDR3 reads CASSQRAQGAKFF. The DNA of the CDR3 is TGTGCCAGCAGCCAAAGGGCACAGGGGGCAAAGTTCTTC. The full variable domain, completed using reference TRBV14 and TRBJ2-1, is EAGVTQFPSHSVIEKGQTVTLRCDPISGHDNLYWYRRVMGKEIKFLLHFVKESKQDESGMPNNRFLAERTGGTYSTLKVQPAELEDSGVYFCASSQRAQGAKFFGPGTRLTVL.

The chain joins TRBV5-4 to TRBJ2-3; 7 positions agree with TRBD2. Germline CDR1 SGHNT, CDR2 YYREEE (reference sequence). V dropped 4 bases and J dropped 6; count of bases not matched to a gene: 11. The CDR3 spans 15 residues. CDR3 DNA sequence: TGTGCCAGCAGCGGGCCTACGCGGGGGTGGGATACGCAGTATTTT. Its translation is CASSGPTRGWDTQYF.

This sequence joins TRBV6-5 and TRBJ2-2; tentative D call: TRBD2 (5 bases). CDR1 is MNHEY, CDR2 SVGAGI, per germline. The CDR3 is 13 amino acids. With 7 bases removed from V and 4 bases from J, the gap between germline ends came to 10 bases. Written as DNA, the CDR3 is TGTGCCAGCAAGAGGGTACTCACCGGGGAGCTGTTTTTT. Translating it yields CASKRVLTGELFF.

This clone occurred once. The rearrangement joins TRBV9 to TRBJ1-6, with D perhaps TRBD1 (6 bases). The germline CDR1 and CDR2 sequences are SGDLS and YYNGEE. Trimming pared 3 bases from V and 9 bases from J, leaving 13 bases between. This CDR3 is 14 amino acids long. CDR3 region: CASSGRGGISPLHF. CDR3 coding DNA: TGTGCCAGCAGCGGGAGGGGGGGGATTTCACCCCTCCACTTT.

The gene calls are TRBV29-1 and TRBJ2-7, with TRBD1 matching over 11 bases. This CDR3 spans 13 amino acids. Trimming took 7 bases from V and 3 from J; bases not matched to a gene: 5. CDR1 and CDR2 from the germline V gene are SQVTM and ANQGSEA. The CDR3 protein is CSARTGGNYEQYF. The CDR3 coding sequence is TGCAGCGCTCGGACAGGGGGCAACTACGAGCAGTACTTC.

This clone has only one observation. The chain employs TRBV6-5 and TRBJ2-1; 10 positions match TRBD2. This CDR3 region has 14 residues. After removal of 4 bases from V and 8 bases from J, the junction contained 5 bases not matched to a gene. Germline V gene data show CDR1 as MNHEY and CDR2 as SVGAGI. The DNA for the CDR3 is TGTGCCAGCAGTTGGCTAGCGGGAGTTCATGAGCAGTTCTTC. This codes for CASSWLAGVHEQFF.

The V call is TRBV6-6, the J call TRBJ2-2; 8 bases line up with TRBD1. V dropped 6 bases and J dropped 4; count of bases not matched to a gene: 4. The germline gives CDR1 MNHNY, CDR2 SVGAGI (reference sequence). This CDR3 has 14 amino acids. CDR3 sequence: CASRLTGGTGELFF. The CDR3 region has the DNA TGTGCCAGCAGATTAACAGGGGGCACCGGGGAGCTGTTTTTT.

The sample holds a few counts of this clone. At the DNA level, this CDR3 is encoded by other sequences in the same sample as well. This chain links TRBV10-3 with TRBJ1-5; D call uncertain. Germline V CDR1 and CDR2: ENHRY, SYGVKD. With 0 bases removed from V and 5 bases from J, the gap between germline ends came to 5 bases. This CDR3 region has 13 residues. The CDR3, as DNA: TGTGCCATCAGTGAGTCGGGAGATCAGCCCCAGCATTTT. Protein: CAISESGDQPQHF.

The rearrangement uses TRBV6-6 and TRBJ1-4; the D is unclear. The germline V gene has CDR1 MNHNY and CDR2 SVGAGI (reference sequence). V was pared by 5 bases and J by 3 bases, with 13 bases between. The CDR3 runs to 15 residues. CDR3: CASSGWQASNEKLFF. DNA for the CDR3: TGTGCCAGCAGTGGGTGGCAGGCTTCTAATGAAAAACTGTTTTTT.

This clone was recorded only once. An end of the junction does not agree with germline; a read error may underlie this. V usage is TRBV7-7 and J usage is TRBJ2-7; D call uncertain. Germline CDR1 and CDR2: SSHAT and FNYEAQ (reference sequence). This CDR3 has 13 residues. In DNA, the CDR3 is TGTGCTAGCAGCTTATCATCTGGAGCCGAGCAGTACTTC. Its translation is CASSLSSGAEQYF.